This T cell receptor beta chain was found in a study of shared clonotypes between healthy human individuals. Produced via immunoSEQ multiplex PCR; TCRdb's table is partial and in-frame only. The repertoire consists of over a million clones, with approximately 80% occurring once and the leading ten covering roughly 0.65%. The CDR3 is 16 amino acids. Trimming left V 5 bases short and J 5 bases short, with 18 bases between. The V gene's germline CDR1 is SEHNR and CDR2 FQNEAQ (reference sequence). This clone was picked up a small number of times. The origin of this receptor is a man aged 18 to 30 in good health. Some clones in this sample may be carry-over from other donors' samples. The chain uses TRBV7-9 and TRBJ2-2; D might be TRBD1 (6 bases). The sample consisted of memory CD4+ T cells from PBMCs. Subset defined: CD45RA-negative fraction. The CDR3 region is CASSPQGLFVTGELFF. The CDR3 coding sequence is TGTGCCAGCAGCCCCCAGGGGTTATTTGTAACCGGGGAGCTGTTTTTT.